This passage covers 10 T cell receptor beta chains from one sample sequenced in a study of vaccination effects on CD4 cells after COVID-19. For these receptors, no antigen is known. Prior to sequencing, the ViraFEST assay stimulated PBMC with viral peptide pools, which expanded the antigen-specific CD4+ T cells. With approximately 9 days of culture completed, CD4+ T cells were isolated. Every participant took two doses of the BNT162b2 or mRNA-1273 vaccine. Clones were sequenced by immunoSEQ multiplex PCR, and TCRdb holds only the in-frame ones, with some missing. Of under 40,000 clones listed, approximately 82% are singletons. This specimen consisted of CD4+ T cells from PBMCs cultured with HCoV-NL63 spike peptides, obtained after COVID-19 vaccination. All receptors come from a human donor who received a COVID-19 vaccine. Some clones in this sample may be carry-over from other donors' samples.

The CDR3 spells CASKKDRINYGYTF. The CDR3 DNA follows: TGTGCCAGCAAGAAAGACAGAATTAACTATGGCTACACCTTC. V and J are TRBV7-2 and TRBJ1-2, with D tentatively TRBD1 (5 bases). CDR1 and CDR2 (germline): SGHTA, FQGNSA. CDR3 length equals 14 residues. V was cut by 7 bases and J by 1 base, with 13 bases left in between.

The chain uses TRBV10-3 and TRBJ1-3, with 9 positions matching TRBD1. J was trimmed by 0 bases and V by 10 bases; bases with no gene match: 4. CDR1 is ENHRY, CDR2 SYGVKD, per germline. The CDR3 totals 14 residues. DNA of the CDR3: TGTGCCACCGGGACAGGGACCTCTGGAAACACCATATATTTT. Protein: CATGTGTSGNTIYF.

V usage is TRBV19 and J usage is TRBJ1-2, with D maybe TRBD1 (5 bases). V was trimmed by 8 bases and J by 3 bases, leaving 22 bases between them. CDR3 size: 16 residues. Germline V CDR1 and CDR2: LNHDA, SQIVND (reference sequence). As DNA, the CDR3 is TGTGCCAGTCAAATGGGGAGGTTTGGGACTGACTATGGCTACACCTTC. Its translation is CASQMGRFGTDYGYTF.

V gene TRBV3-1 (or the pseudogene TRBV3-2) combines with J gene TRBJ1-1, with a weak D call TRBD1 (6 bases). The germline gives CDR1 LGHDT, CDR2 YNNKEL (reference sequence). The CDR3 runs to 14 residues. V was pared by 3 bases and J by 6 bases, with 14 bases between. The CDR3 spells CASSHNRALSEAFF. The CDR3 coding sequence is TGTGCCAGCAGCCATAACAGGGCCCTATCTGAAGCTTTCTTT.

The rearrangement links TRBV7-3 to TRBJ2-1; TRBD1 might be the D (6 bases). Germline lookup yields CDR1 SGHTA and CDR2 FQGTGA. The CDR3 runs to 14 residues. V shed 3 bases and J shed 2 bases, with 8 bases lying between them. The CDR3 region has the DNA TGTGCCAGCAGCTTGACAGGAACCTACAATGAGCAGTTCTTC. It specifies CASSLTGTYNEQFF.

The V gene is TRBV15, the J gene TRBJ1-3; D unresolved. This CDR3 spans 15 amino acids. V lost 1 base to trimming and J lost 2 bases, with 9 bases between them. CDR1 and CDR2 (germline): LNHNV, YYDKDF (reference sequence). In DNA, the CDR3 is TGTGCCACCAGCAGAGCGGGGAACGCTGGAAACACCATATATTTT. Its translation is CATSRAGNAGNTIYF.

The chain combines TRBV6-4 with TRBJ1-1; D might be TRBD1 (5 bases). V shed 3 bases and J shed 4 bases, with 12 bases lying between them. CDR1 and CDR2 (germline): MRHNA, SNTAGT. There are 14 residues in the CDR3. Written as DNA, the CDR3 is TGTGCCAGCAGTGATGAGAATGGGGGCACTGAAGCTTTCTTT. It is translated as CASSDENGGTEAFF.

The chain combines TRBV6-5 with TRBJ1-5; D is ambiguous. CDR1 is MNHEY, CDR2 SVGAGI, per germline. The CDR3 loop spans 14 amino acids. V lost 0 bases to trimming and J lost 4 bases, with 7 bases between them. CDR3 region: CASSYSRVNQPQHF. CDR3 DNA: TGTGCCAGCAGTTACTCGAGGGTAAATCAGCCCCAGCATTTT.

V and J are TRBV28 and TRBJ2-1; D is perhaps TRBD2 (7 bases). Per the germline V gene, CDR1 is MDHEN and CDR2 is SYDVKM. Trimming left V 3 bases short and J 8 bases short, with 17 bases between. CDR3 length: 15 residues. CDR3 amino acids: CASSLGGGYRDEQFF. The CDR3 nucleotides are TGTGCCAGCAGTTTGGGCGGGGGCTACCGGGATGAGCAGTTCTTC.

This clone has more than one count but fewer than ten. The rearrangement joins TRBV3-1 (or the pseudogene TRBV3-2) to TRBJ2-5; D might be TRBD1 or TRBD2, each matching 5 bases. This CDR3 is built from 14 residues. The V and J ends lost 2 bases and 5 bases respectively, with 12 bases between them. The germline CDR1 and CDR2 sequences are LGHDT and YNNKEL (reference sequence). CDR3 nucleotides: TGTGCCAGCAGCCAATGGACAAAGCGGGAGACCCAGTACTTC. Translating gives CASSQWTKRETQYF.